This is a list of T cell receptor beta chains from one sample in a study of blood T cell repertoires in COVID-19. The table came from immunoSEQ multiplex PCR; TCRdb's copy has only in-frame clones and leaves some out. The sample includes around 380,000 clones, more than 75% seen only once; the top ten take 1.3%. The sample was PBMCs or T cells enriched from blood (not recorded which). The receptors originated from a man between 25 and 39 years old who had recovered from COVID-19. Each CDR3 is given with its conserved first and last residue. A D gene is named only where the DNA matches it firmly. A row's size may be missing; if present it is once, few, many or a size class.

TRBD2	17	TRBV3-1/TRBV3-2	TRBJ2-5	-	TGTGCCAGCAGCCAAGATTTGCTAGCGGGGGCCCAAGAGACCCAGTACTTC	CASSQDLLAGAQETQYF
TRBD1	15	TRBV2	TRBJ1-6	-	TGTGCCAGCAGCGAGCAGGGGGAGAATAATTCACCCCTCCACTTT	CASSEQGENNSPLHF
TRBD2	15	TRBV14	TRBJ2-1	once	TGTGCCAGCAGCCAAGATCCCGGGCTAGCGGGTGAGCAGTTCTTC	CASSQDPGLAGEQFF
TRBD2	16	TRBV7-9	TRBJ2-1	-	TGTGCCAGCAGCCGGGTCAGCGGGGCTCTCTACAATGAGCAGTTCTTC	CASSRVSGALYNEQFF
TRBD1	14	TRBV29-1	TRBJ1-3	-	TGCAGCGTTCGACAGGGGAACTCTGGAAACACCATATATTTT	CSVRQGNSGNTIYF
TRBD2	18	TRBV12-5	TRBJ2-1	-	TGTGCTAGTGGTTTGAACACCGGGACTACCTACTCCTACAATGAGCAGTTCTTC	CASGLNTGTTYSYNEQFF
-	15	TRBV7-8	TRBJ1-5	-	TGTGCCAGCAGCCTCCTCGTACAGTACAATCAGCCCCAGCATTTT	CASSLLVQYNQPQHF
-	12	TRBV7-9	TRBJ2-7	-	TGTGCCAGCAGCTTAGTAGTCGACAAGCAGTACTTC	CASSLVVDKQYF
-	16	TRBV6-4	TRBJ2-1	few	TGTGCCAGCAGTGACGAGGCTACCGGGGGACACAATGAGCAGTTCTTC	CASSDEATGGHNEQFF
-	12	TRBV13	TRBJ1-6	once	TGTGCCAGCAGCCTGAATCAACGGCCCCTCCACTTT	CASSLNQRPLHF
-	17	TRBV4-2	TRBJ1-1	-	TGTGCCAGCAGCCAGGAATCGACAGTGGCCCTGAACACTGAAGCTTTCTTT	CASSQESTVALNTEAFF
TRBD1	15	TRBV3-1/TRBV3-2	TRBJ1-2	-	TGTGCCAGCACCCAAGGAGGGGGCAGTCCCTATGGCTACACCTTC	CASTQGGGSPYGYTF
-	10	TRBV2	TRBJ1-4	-	TGTGCCACCGCGCGTGAAAAACTGTTTTTT	CATAREKLFF
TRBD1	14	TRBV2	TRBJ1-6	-	TGTGCCAGCAGGACGGGACAGGGAAACTCACCCCTCCACTTT	CASRTGQGNSPLHF
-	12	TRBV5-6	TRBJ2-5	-	TGTGCCAGTATGTGGCCTCAAGAGACCCAGTACTTC	CASMWPQETQYF
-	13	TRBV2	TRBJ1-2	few	TGTGCCAGCTGCCTGGGGCAGGGGTATGGCTACACCTTC	CASCLGQGYGYTF
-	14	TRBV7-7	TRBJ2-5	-	TGTGCTAGCAGCTCCGGACTGGTACAAGAGACCCAGTACTTC	CASSSGLVQETQYF
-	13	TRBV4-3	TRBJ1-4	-	TGCGCCAGCAGCCAGGAAGGAGGTGAAAAACTGTTTTTT	CASSQEGGEKLFF
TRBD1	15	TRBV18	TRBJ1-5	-	TGTGCCAGCTCACCTTCGGACAGGGGCAATCAGCCCCAGCATTTT	CASSPSDRGNQPQHF
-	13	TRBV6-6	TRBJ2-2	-	TGTGCCAGCAGAGACCGGGAGTCCGGGGAGCTGTTTTTT	CASRDRESGELFF
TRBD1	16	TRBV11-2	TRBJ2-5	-	TGTGCCAGCAGCTTGAAACCGGGACAGGGGTGGGAGACCCAGTACTTC	CASSLKPGQGWETQYF
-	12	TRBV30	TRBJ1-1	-	TGTGCCCTGGCACGAGGGATCCCTGAAGCTTTCTTT	CALARGIPEAFF
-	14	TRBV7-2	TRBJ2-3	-	TGTGCCAGCAGCTTAGGTACAGCCCCGCATACGCAGTATTTT	CASSLGTAPHTQYF
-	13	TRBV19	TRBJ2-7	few	TGTGCCAGTAGTATATCCCGGGCCTACGAGCAGTACTTC	CASSISRAYEQYF
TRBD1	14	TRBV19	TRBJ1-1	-	TGTGCCAGTAGTATGACAGGGGGCGCGACTGAAGCTTTCTTT	CASSMTGGATEAFF
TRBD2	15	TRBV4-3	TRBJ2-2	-	TGCGCCAGCAGCCAGCCTGCGGGGGGGAACGGGGAGCTGTTTTTT	CASSQPAGGNGELFF
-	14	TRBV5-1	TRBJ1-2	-	TGCGCCAGCAGCTTTGGACAGTCTACGGGCGGCTACACCTTC	CASSFGQSTGGYTF
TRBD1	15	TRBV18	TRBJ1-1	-	TGTGCCAGCTCATTTGGGACAGGGGGCGTAGCTGAAGCTTTCTTT	CASSFGTGGVAEAFF
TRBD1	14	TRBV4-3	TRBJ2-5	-	TGCGCCAGCAGCCAATCGGACAGGGGAGAGACCCAGTACTTC	CASSQSDRGETQYF
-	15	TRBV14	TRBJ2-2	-	TGTGCCAGCAGCCAAAATCCGGGTAACACCGGGGAGCTGTTTTTT	CASSQNPGNTGELFF
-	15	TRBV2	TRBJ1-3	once	TGTGCCAGCAGCTTTACAGTCACCTCTGGAAACACCATATATTTT	CASSFTVTSGNTIYF
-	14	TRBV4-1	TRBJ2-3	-	TGCGCCAGCAGCCAAGTTGGGCTGACAGATACGCAGTATTTT	CASSQVGLTDTQYF
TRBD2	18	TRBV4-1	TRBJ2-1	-	TGCGCCAGCAGCCAACACGAAACTGGGACTAGCGGGGTCGATGAGCAGTTCTTC	CASSQHETGTSGVDEQFF
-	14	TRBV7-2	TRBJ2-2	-	TGTGCCAGCAGCTCTTATTCGAACACCGGGGAGCTGTTTTTT	CASSSYSNTGELFF
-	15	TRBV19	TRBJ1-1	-	TGTGCCACCATGGGCCAGGGGAGCAGAAACACTGAAGCTTTCTTT	CATMGQGSRNTEAFF
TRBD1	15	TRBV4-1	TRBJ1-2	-	TGCGCCAGCAGCCAGGGGACAGGGGAGGGCTATGGCTACACCTTC	CASSQGTGEGYGYTF
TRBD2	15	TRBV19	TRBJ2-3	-	TGTGCCAGTAGCCCGGGGGGTTGGGGCACAGATACGCAGTATTTT	CASSPGGWGTDTQYF
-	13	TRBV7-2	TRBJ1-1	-	TGTGCCAGCAGGGGTCAGGTGAACACTGAAGCTTTCTTT	CASRGQVNTEAFF
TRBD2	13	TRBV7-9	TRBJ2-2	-	TGTGCCAGCATCAGGCGGGAGACCGGGGAGCTGTTTTTT	CASIRRETGELFF
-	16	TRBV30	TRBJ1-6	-	TGTGCCTGGAGGAGAAAGGGGGTATCGGATAATTCACCCCTCCACTTT	CAWRRKGVSDNSPLHF
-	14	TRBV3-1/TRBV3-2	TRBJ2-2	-	TGTGCCAGCAGCCAAGCGACAAACACCGGGGAGCTGTTTTTT	CASSQATNTGELFF
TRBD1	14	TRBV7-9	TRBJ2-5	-	TGTGCCAGCAGCATCACAGGGGGCTGGGAGACCCAGTACTTC	CASSITGGWETQYF
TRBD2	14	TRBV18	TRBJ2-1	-	TGTGCCAGCTCACCCGAGCGGGGGGACGATGAGCAGTTCTTC	CASSPERGDDEQFF
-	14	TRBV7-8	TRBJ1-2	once	TGTGCCAGCAGCCCCGTCGGGTCTAACTATGGCTACACCTTC	CASSPVGSNYGYTF
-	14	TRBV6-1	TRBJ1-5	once	TGTGCCAGCAGTGAAGGGACAGTCAATCAGCCCCAGCATTTT	CASSEGTVNQPQHF
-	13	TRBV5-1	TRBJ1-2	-	TGCGCCAGCAGCTTGGATGGTGCGAATGGCTACACCTTC	CASSLDGANGYTF
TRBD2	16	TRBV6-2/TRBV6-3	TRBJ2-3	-	TGTGCCAGCAGTCGACTAGCGGGGGTAAGCACAGATACGCAGTATTTT	CASSRLAGVSTDTQYF
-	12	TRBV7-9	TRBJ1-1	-	TGTGCCAGCAGCTTTGTCGGGGTTGAAGCTTTCTTT	CASSFVGVEAFF
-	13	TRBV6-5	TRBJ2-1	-	TGTGCCAGCAGCGATCGGGGAGGAGATGAGCAGTTCTTC	CASSDRGGDEQFF
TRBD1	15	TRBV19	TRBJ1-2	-	TGTGCCAGTAGTCCCTATACAGGGGCGAATTATGGCTACACCTTC	CASSPYTGANYGYTF
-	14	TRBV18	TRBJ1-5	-	TGTGCCAGCTCACCACAGCAGGGCACTCAGCCCCAGCATTTT	CASSPQQGTQPQHF